The clone carrying this T cell receptor (beta chain) was observed many times. Its target is not known. These data originate in a study of T cell repertoires in cytomegalovirus infection. Study at large: Peptides in the study included HLA-C-restricted and HLA-B-restricted CMV epitopes.

V lost 0 bases and J 6 bases, leaving 6 bases between the germline ends. The CDR3 extends over 13 amino acids. Germline-derived CDR1 and CDR2 are LGHNA and YSLEER. TCRdb redid the calling of the reads with MiXCR, one entry per CDR3 protein. This table holds about 52,000 distinct CDR3 sequences, 15% to 20% found once. The material sequenced was CD8+ T cells from cultured PBMCs, taken from culture after CMV antigen stimulation. This receptor was identified in a human donor in good health (CMV status not recorded). Some clones in this sample may be carry-over from other donors' samples. The rearrangement uses TRBV4-3 and TRBJ1-5, with D hard to call. The CDR3 nucleotides are TGCGCCAGCAGCCAAGAAGAAGGTCAGCCCCAGCATTTT. It encodes CASSQEEGQPQHF.